The clone carrying this TCR beta chain was counted a few times. Its antigen is not known. This entry comes from a study of beta chain features in type 1 diabetes. About the study: Cell yields, gender and age were comparable in patients and healthy donors. Study conclusions and caveats: Type 1 diabetes patients had VDJ junctions that carried fewer insertions and more deletions.

The germline CDR1 and CDR2 sequences are SGHTA and FQGNSA. This CDR3 spans 12 amino acids. The germline V and J ends were trimmed by 4 bases and 7 bases, with 11 bases remaining between them. The sequenced template was cDNA made from the entire isolated RNA. Generated by immunoSEQ multiplex PCR, the TCRdb table keeps only in-frame clones and is missing some. The sample has approximately 250,000 clones, roughly an eighth seen once. This receptor was obtained from a woman between 40 and 55 years old in good health. The sequencing sample was made of naive CD4+ T cells from blood. The rearrangement links TRBV7-2 to TRBJ2-7; TRBD2 might be the D (5 bases). CDR3 amino acids: CASSSLGLEQYF. CDR3 nucleotides: TGTGCCAGCAGCTCACTAGGTCTGGAGCAGTACTTC.